The 16 T cell receptor beta chains given below trace back to one sample, sequenced in a study of technical replicates of blood from a handful of donors. The assay was immunoSEQ multiplex PCR, and TCRdb's table has in-frame clones only and misses some. The table lists roughly 70,000 clones, roughly 94% of them singletons. The sequencing sample was made of T cells isolated from PBMCs. Receptors were obtained from a human donor in good health.

The chain is built from TRBV6-5 and TRBJ2-2; 7 bases agree with TRBD1. This CDR3 region has 13 residues. Germline CDR1 and CDR2: MNHEY and SVGAGI. With 4 bases clipped from V and 6 bases from J, the junction kept 2 bases outside the gene matches. The CDR3 nucleotides read TGTGCCAGCAGTTGGCAGGGGGCCGGGGAGCTGTTTTTT. Protein: CASSWQGAGELFF.

The CDR3 is CASSSDPSYEQYF. The CDR3 DNA sequence: TGTGCCAGCAGCAGCGATCCTTCCTACGAGCAGTACTTC. This chain joins TRBV5-5 and TRBJ2-7; no definite D call. Between the trimmed V and J ends, which lost 4 bases and 1 base, there was a span of 9 bases. Germline values: CDR1 SGHKS, CDR2 YYEKEE (reference sequence). The CDR3 extends over 13 amino acids.

The chain links TRBV5-1 to TRBJ2-1; tentatively, D is TRBD1 (5 bases). V was shortened by 4 bases and J by 1 base, with 12 bases between the two germline ends. Germline CDR1 is SGHRS and CDR2 is YFSETQ. This CDR3 region has 15 residues. CDR3: CASSAVAGSYNEQFF. The CDR3, as DNA: TGCGCCAGCAGCGCAGTGGCAGGGTCCTACAATGAGCAGTTCTTC. The full variable domain, in which reference TRBV5-1 and TRBJ2-1 provide the parts outside the CDR3, is KAGVTQTPRYLIKTRGQQVTLSCSPISGHRSVSWYQQTPGQGLQFLFEYFSETQRNKGNFPGRFSGRQFSNSRSEMNVSTLELGDSALYLCASSAVAGSYNEQFFGPGTRLTVL.

This clone was picked up one time. This chain uses TRBV6-1 with TRBJ2-7; 8 bases align to TRBD1. The CDR3 totals 13 residues. J gave up 3 bases and V 10 bases, and 8 bases lay outside the gene matches. CDR1 MNHNS and CDR2 SASEGT come from the germline V gene. CDR3 region: CATRQGPVYEQYF. The CDR3 DNA sequence: TGTGCCACAAGACAGGGGCCGGTCTACGAGCAGTACTTC.

CDR3 residues: CASSQGTGRTGRLQDEQFF. The CDR3 DNA reads as TGCGCCAGCAGCCAAGGAACGGGGAGGACAGGGCGACTTCAAGATGAGCAGTTCTTC. The genes are TRBV4-1 and TRBJ2-1; 8 bases align to TRBD1. The CDR3 has 19 amino acids. Germline values: CDR1 MGHRA, CDR2 YSYEKL. Trimming took 1 base from V and 8 from J; bases not matched to a gene: 19.

This rearrangement joins TRBV27 to TRBJ2-1; possibly TRBD2 for D (6 bases). Trimming removed 7 bases from V and 0 bases from J, with 10 bases in between. Germline V gives CDR1 MNHEY, CDR2 SMNVEV (reference sequence). The CDR3 is 14 residues long. The CDR3 DNA sequence: TGTGCCAGCATGGGACTTAACTCCTACAATGAGCAGTTCTTC. Its translation: CASMGLNSYNEQFF.

The chain couples TRBV2 to TRBJ2-5; D is possibly TRBD2 (6 bases). Trimming cost V 3 bases and J 4 bases, with 15 bases left between them. This CDR3 has 15 residues. Per germline, CDR1 SNHLY and CDR2 FYNNEI. CDR3 coding DNA: TGTGCCAGCAGTGATATCGGGGGTCCGGGAGAGACCCAGTACTTC. Amino acids: CASSDIGGPGETQYF. Drawing the rest from reference TRBV2 and TRBJ2-5, the complete variable domain is EPEVTQTPSHQVTQMGQEVILRCVPISNHLYFYWYRQILGQKVEFLVSFYNNEISEKSEIFDDQFSVERPDGSNFTLKIRSTKLEDSAMYFCASSDIGGPGETQYFGPGTRLLVL.

This chain joins TRBV5-1 and TRBJ1-2, with unresolved D. This CDR3 is built from 16 residues. With 0 bases removed from V and 2 bases from J, the gap between germline ends came to 14 bases. Germline V gives CDR1 SGHRS, CDR2 YFSETQ. This CDR3 is CASSLVFGELNYGYTF. In DNA, the CDR3 is TGCGCCAGCAGCTTGGTTTTCGGGGAATTAAACTATGGCTACACCTTC.

The V and J genes are TRBV9 and TRBJ2-7; a possible D gene is TRBD1 (6 bases). Germline CDR1 SGDLS, CDR2 YYNGEE. V was pared by 2 bases and J by 2 bases, with 11 bases between. The CDR3 has 14 residues. CDR3 in amino acids: CASSVDGDTYEQYF. CDR3 DNA: TGTGCCAGCAGCGTTGACGGGGACACCTACGAGCAGTACTTC.

The CDR3 nucleotides read TGTGCCAGCAGCTTGGTTGGGCATCATAACTATGGCTACACCTTC. The encoded protein is CASSLVGHHNYGYTF. The chain joins TRBV5-6 to TRBJ1-2; D remains unclear. Germline CDR1 and CDR2: SGHDT and YYEEEE. The CDR3 contains 15 residues. V dropped 0 bases and J dropped 1 base, with 10 bases sitting between them.

The chain employs TRBV6-5 and TRBJ2-1, with D maybe TRBD1 (5 bases). The CDR3 contains 15 residues. Germline lookup yields CDR1 MNHEY and CDR2 SVGAGI. Deletions cut 2 bases from V and 1 base from J, with 9 bases between. The CDR3 loop is CASSYGAGSYNEQFF. CDR3 bases: TGTGCCAGCAGTTACGGGGCAGGATCCTACAATGAGCAGTTCTTC.

The chain joins TRBV7-2 to TRBJ2-7, with D possibly matching TRBD2 (5 bases). The V end lost 2 bases, the J end lost 6 bases, and 17 bases lay between the germline ends. This CDR3 has 15 residues. Germline V gene data show CDR1 as SGHTA and CDR2 as FQGNSA. The CDR3 loop is CASSLFPGKPPEQYF. CDR3 bases: TGTGCCAGCAGCTTATTCCCGGGAAAACCCCCCGAGCAGTACTTC.

CDR3 loop: CASSPDRVPEAFF. The CDR3 bases are TGTGCCAGCAGCCCCGACAGGGTCCCTGAAGCTTTCTTT. The chain carries TRBV13 and TRBJ1-1; TRBD1 aligns across 7 bases. The CDR3 is made up of 13 amino acids. Looked up from germline, CDR1 is PRHDT and CDR2 is FYEKMQ (reference sequence). The V and J ends lost 5 bases and 6 bases, in that order; junction bases with no gene match: 6.

The V gene is TRBV29-1, the J gene TRBJ2-7; TRBD2 agrees at 12 bases. V lost 7 bases and J lost 2; bases outside the gene matches: 6. Germline CDR1 is SQVTM and CDR2 is ANQGSEA. The length of the CDR3 is 14 residues. Written as DNA, the CDR3 is TGCAGCGCCCAGACTAGCGGGGGACCCTACGAGCAGTACTTC. The encoded protein is CSAQTSGGPYEQYF.

CDR3 DNA: TGCGCCAGCAGCTCCCGGGGGGACCGCTACGAGCAGTACTTC. Protein product: CASSSRGDRYEQYF. The rearrangement joins TRBV5-1 to TRBJ2-7, with TRBD2 matching over 7 bases. CDR3 length equals 14 residues. Germline-derived CDR1 and CDR2 are SGHRS and YFSETQ. V lost 3 bases, J lost 3 bases, and 6 bases stayed unmatched.

The genes are TRBV19 and TRBJ1-2, with 7 bases lining up with TRBD1. The trim removed 9 bases at V and 4 bases at J, leaving 5 bases unmatched. Germline loops: CDR1 LNHDA, CDR2 SQIVND (reference sequence). The length of the CDR3 is 12 residues. The CDR3 region is CASSGTVYGYTF. In DNA, the CDR3 is TGTGCCAGCTCCGGGACAGTCTATGGCTACACCTTC.